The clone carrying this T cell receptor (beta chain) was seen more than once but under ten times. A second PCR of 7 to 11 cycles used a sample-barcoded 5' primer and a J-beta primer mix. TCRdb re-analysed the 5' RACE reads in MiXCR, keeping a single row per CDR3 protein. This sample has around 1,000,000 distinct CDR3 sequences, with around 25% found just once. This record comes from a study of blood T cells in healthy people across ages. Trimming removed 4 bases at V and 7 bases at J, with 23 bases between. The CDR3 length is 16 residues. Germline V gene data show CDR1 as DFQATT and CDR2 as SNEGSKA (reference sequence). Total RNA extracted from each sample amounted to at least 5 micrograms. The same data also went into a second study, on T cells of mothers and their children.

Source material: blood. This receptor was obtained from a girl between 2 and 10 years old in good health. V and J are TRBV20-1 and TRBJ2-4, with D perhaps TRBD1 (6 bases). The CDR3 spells CSAMILTRGDGNIQYF. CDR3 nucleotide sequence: TGCAGTGCTATGATATTAACCAGGGGTGATGGGAACATTCAGTACTTC.